This T cell receptor (beta chain) came from a study of shared clonotypes between healthy human individuals. General study points: Sharing across four donors was highest in naive CD4 (approximately 5%) and lowest in memory CD8 (about 0.4%).

Germline CDR1 is SGDLS and CDR2 is YYNGEE. The germline V and J ends were trimmed by 0 bases and 6 bases, with 14 bases remaining between them. The CDR3 length is 15 residues. Clones were read by immunoSEQ multiplex PCR, and TCRdb kept only the in-frame ones, dropping some. The profile shows approximately 620,000 clones, less than 98% of them singletons. For this clone: Its antigen is unidentified.

Every donor, a Caucasian adult, lived in Nashville, Tennessee. The investigators split CD4+ cells into a CD45RA+ naive subset and a CD45RA-negative memory subset. Sequenced: naive CD4+ T cells sorted from blood. The subset was: CD45RA+ positively selected. This TCR was recovered from a woman in her 30s in good health. This chain connects TRBV9 to TRBJ2-3; possibly TRBD2 for D (7 bases). CDR3 protein: CASSVGAGQPDTQYF. The CDR3 coding sequence is TGTGCCAGCAGCGTAGGAGCGGGACAACCTGATACGCAGTATTTT.